These 18 T cell receptor beta chains were sequenced from one sample in a study of a mutant IDH1 vaccine in newly diagnosed glioma (dated by TCRdb to 2020 to 2022). Library construction relied on the immunoSEQ multiplex PCR assay. TCRdb obtained this table from immuneACCESS and retained in-frame rearrangements with V and J assigned. These tables miss some clones; where compared with another copy, unresolved V genes account for less than half of the shortfall, and the remainder is unexplained. Present in this sample are approximately 36,000 clones, roughly 92% of which were seen just once. Together, the top ten hold over 15% of the sample. The meaning of the sample's time point label: baseline, week 1 (first vaccination visit). This specimen's treatment or condition label, per the study, means: pre-vaccination baseline after standard-of-care therapy. The material was PBMCs, obtained from a glioma patient treated with radiotherapy, temozolomide or both. The receptors here all came from a young man with glioma.

For the CDR3, the DNA is TGTGCCAGCTCACCCCCCGGACTAGCGGGAGTCAGCGAGCAGTACTTC. Residues: CASSPPGLAGVSEQYF. The chain combines TRBV18 with TRBJ2-7; 13 bases agree with TRBD2. V lost 3 bases and J lost 6; bases outside the gene matches: 8. Germline CDR1 is KGHSH and CDR2 is LQKENI. The length of the CDR3 is 16 residues.

The genes are TRBV28 and TRBJ1-6, with a tentative D call TRBD1 (5 bases). This CDR3 spans 13 amino acids. Trimming took 7 bases from V and 7 from J, leaving 11 bases between them. Germline V gene lookup returns CDR1 MDHEN and CDR2 SYDVKM. The CDR3 coding sequence is TGTGCCAGCAAGCAGGGCTGGAATTCACCCCTCCACTTT. This translates into CASKQGWNSPLHF.

V is TRBV6-1 and J is TRBJ2-7, with D uncertain. Looked up from germline, CDR1 is MNHNS and CDR2 is SASEGT. Trimming stripped 1 base from V and 7 bases from J, with 17 bases between. This CDR3 is 15 amino acids long. The CDR3: CASSEEGLDAEEQYF. DNA for the CDR3: TGTGCCAGCAGTGAAGAGGGTTTGGACGCAGAAGAGCAGTACTTC.

The chain recombines TRBV30 with TRBJ1-5; D is possibly TRBD1 (5 bases). This CDR3 spans 16 amino acids. CDR1 and CDR2 from the germline V gene are GTSNPN and SVGIG (reference sequence). The ends were cut back, 1 base at V and 1 base at J, with 14 bases in the middle. CDR3 DNA: TGTGCCTGGAGTGCCCGGGGGGGAGTAAGCAATCAGCCCCAGCATTTT. Translating it yields CAWSARGGVSNQPQHF. Using reference TRBV30 and TRBJ1-5 for the parts outside the CDR3, the full variable domain is SQTIHQWPATLVQPVGSPLSLECTVEGTSNPNLYWYRQAAGRGLQLLFYSVGIGQISSEVPQNLSASRPQDRQFILSSKKLLLSDSGFYLCAWSARGGVSNQPQHFGDGTRLSIL.

V and J are TRBV11-2 and TRBJ2-3; D is perhaps TRBD1 or TRBD2 (5 bases each). Trimming cost V 5 bases and J 6 bases, with 12 bases left between them. Looked up from germline, CDR1 is SGHAT and CDR2 is FQNNGV. This CDR3 has 13 residues. CDR3 region: CASSPRRDDTQYF. As DNA, the CDR3 is TGTGCCAGCAGCCCCCGCCGGGACGATACGCAGTATTTT.

The chain links TRBV6-5 to TRBJ2-7; the D is unclear. The CDR3 length is 13 residues. Trimming removed 2 bases at V and 1 base at J, with 6 bases between. The germline gives CDR1 MNHEY, CDR2 SVGAGI. The CDR3 protein is CASSYGESYEQYF. The CDR3 nucleotides are TGTGCCAGCAGTTACGGGGAATCCTACGAGCAGTACTTC.

This clone was seen a handful of times. The V call is TRBV28, the J call TRBJ1-5; D is ambiguous. The germline CDR1 and CDR2 sequences are MDHEN and SYDVKM. V was pared by 2 bases and J by 7 bases, with 6 bases between. This CDR3 is 12 amino acids long. In DNA, the CDR3 is TGTGCCAGCAGTTTACCGGGGCAGCCCCAGCATTTT. It is translated as CASSLPGQPQHF.

This clone was seen only once. This chain links TRBV2 with TRBJ2-5, with a possible D match to TRBD1 (5 bases). CDR1 and CDR2 (germline): SNHLY, FYNNEI. The CDR3 covers 13 residues. V shed 6 bases and J shed 5 bases, with 13 bases lying between them. The CDR3 here is CASRLTVGETQYF. CDR3 coding DNA: TGTGCCAGCAGACTGACAGTTGGGGAGACCCAGTACTTC.

The chain combines TRBV29-1 with TRBJ2-1; 9 bases are a match to TRBD2. CDR3 length equals 12 residues. The germline CDR1 and CDR2 sequences are SQVTM and ANQGSEA. The CDR3 region is CIGTSNNNEQFF. As DNA, the CDR3 is TGCATCGGGACTAGCAACAACAATGAGCAGTTCTTC.

In this sample, this clone turned up once. The CDR3, as DNA: TGTGCCTGGAGTCCTGGGGACTTCCAAGGGGAGCAGTTCTTC. Translating it yields CAWSPGDFQGEQFF. The chain carries TRBV30 and TRBJ2-1; D may be TRBD2 (6 bases). Trimming removed 2 bases from V and 10 bases from J, with 18 bases in between. CDR1 is GTSNPN, CDR2 SVGIG, per germline (reference sequence). This CDR3 region has 14 residues. Full variable domain (outside the CDR3, taken from reference TRBV30 and TRBJ2-1): SQTIHQWPATLVQPVGSPLSLECTVEGTSNPNLYWYRQAAGRGLQLLFYSVGIGQISSEVPQNLSASRPQDRQFILSSKKLLLSDSGFYLCAWSPGDFQGEQFFGPGTRLTVL.

This chain joins TRBV7-2 and TRBJ2-7; 12 bases match TRBD2. The length of the CDR3 is 17 residues. CDR1 SGHTA and CDR2 FQGNSA come from the germline V gene. With V trimmed by 1 base and J by 0 bases, 4 bases remained unmatched. The CDR3: CASSLGGTSGRSYEQYF. The CDR3 DNA reads as TGTGCCAGCAGCTTAGGGGGGACTAGCGGGCGCTCCTACGAGCAGTACTTC.

In this sample, this clone turned up once. The chain uses TRBV7-2 and TRBJ2-7; 7 nucleotides align to TRBD2. Germline assignment: CDR1 SGHTA and CDR2 FQGNSA. This CDR3 contains 15 residues. Losses at the gene ends were 4 bases for V and 3 bases for J; bases not matched to a gene: 9. The CDR3 protein is CASSSQRDSYYEQYF. CDR3 DNA: TGTGCCAGCAGCTCCCAGCGGGACTCGTACTACGAGCAGTACTTC.

The chain couples TRBV30 to TRBJ2-2; 7 bases match TRBD2. There are 15 residues in the CDR3. The germline V gene encodes CDR1 GTSNPN and CDR2 SVGIG (reference sequence). V dropped 4 bases and J dropped 0; count of bases not matched to a gene: 5. The CDR3 here is CAWNVGRTNTGELFF. The CDR3, as DNA: TGTGCCTGGAACGTCGGGAGGACGAACACCGGGGAGCTGTTTTTT.

CDR3 protein: CASSLAGRTDTQYF. The DNA of the CDR3 is TGTGCCAGCAGCTTAGCTGGACGCACAGATACGCAGTATTTT. The chain recombines TRBV7-6 with TRBJ2-3; D is unresolved. CDR1 is SGHVS and CDR2 is FNYEAQ in the germline V gene. The CDR3 runs 14 residues. V was shortened by 0 bases and J by 1 base, with 5 bases between the two germline ends.

CDR3 in DNA: TGTGCCACCAGCCGACCGGGACGTTCGCAGACCCAGTACTTC. The encoded protein is CATSRPGRSQTQYF. The chain employs TRBV15 and TRBJ2-5; D may correspond to TRBD1 or TRBD2 (5 bases each). The CDR3 spans 14 residues. Germline V gene lookup returns CDR1 LNHNV and CDR2 YYDKDF (reference sequence). The V and J ends lost 5 bases and 6 bases respectively, with 16 bases between them.

J is TRBJ2-7 and V is TRBV5-1; 12 nucleotides agree with TRBD1. V shed 4 bases, J shed 5 bases, and the junction held 4 bases outside the gene matches. Germline V gene sequence: CDR1 SGHRS, CDR2 YFSETQ. The CDR3 sequence is 14 residues long. In DNA form, the CDR3 reads TGCGCCAGCAGCAAGGGACAGGGGGCCCACGAGCAGTACTTC. This translates into CASSKGQGAHEQYF.

The genes are TRBV30 and TRBJ1-4; 11 bases map to TRBD1. The CDR3 is 14 amino acids. Germline trimming cut 5 bases from V and 7 bases from J; bases unmatched to any gene: 6. The germline CDR1 and CDR2 sequences are GTSNPN and SVGIG (reference sequence). The DNA for the CDR3 is TGTGCCTGGGACGGGACAGGGGGAGGTGAAAAACTGTTTTTT. This encodes CAWDGTGGGEKLFF.

The rearrangement joins TRBV4-3 to TRBJ2-1; 8 bases line up with TRBD2. Germline CDR1 reads LGHNA; CDR2 reads YSLEER. With V trimmed by 5 bases and J by 6 bases, 6 bases remained unmatched. The CDR3 spans 14 residues. The CDR3 protein is CASSFSGTSNEQFF. CDR3 coding DNA: TGCGCCAGCAGCTTTTCCGGGACTAGCAATGAGCAGTTCTTC.